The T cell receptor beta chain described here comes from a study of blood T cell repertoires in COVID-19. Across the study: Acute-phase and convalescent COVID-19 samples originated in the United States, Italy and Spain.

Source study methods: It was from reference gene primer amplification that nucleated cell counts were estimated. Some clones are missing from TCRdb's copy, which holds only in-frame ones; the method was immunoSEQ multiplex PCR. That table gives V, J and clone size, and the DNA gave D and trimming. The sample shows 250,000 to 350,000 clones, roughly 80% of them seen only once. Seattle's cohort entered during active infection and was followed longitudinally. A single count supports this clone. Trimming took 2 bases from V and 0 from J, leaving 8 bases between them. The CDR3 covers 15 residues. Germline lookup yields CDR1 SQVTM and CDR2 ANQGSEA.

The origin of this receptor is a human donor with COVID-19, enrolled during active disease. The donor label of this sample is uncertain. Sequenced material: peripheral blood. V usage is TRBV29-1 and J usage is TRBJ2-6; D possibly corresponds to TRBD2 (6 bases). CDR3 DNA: TGCAGCGTTGAATACGGGGGCTCTGGGGCCAACGTCCTGACTTTC. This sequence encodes CSVEYGGSGANVLTF.